The 7 T cell receptor beta chains below come from one sample, sequenced in a study of blood T cell repertoires in COVID-19. Libraries were prepared by immunoSEQ multiplex PCR; TCRdb keeps only in-frame clonotypes and omits some of them. The data contain just over 650,000 clones, about 90% of them singletons. Sequenced input: peripheral blood. All receptors come from a woman between 18 and 29 years old with acute or convalescent COVID-19.

This clone was found a few times. This rearrangement joins TRBV25-1 to TRBJ1-1; TRBD1 is a possible D gene (5 bases). V was shortened by 5 bases and J by 7 bases, with 14 bases between the two germline ends. Per the germline V gene, CDR1 is MGHDK and CDR2 is SYGVNS. The CDR3 contains 13 residues. CDR3 nucleotide sequence: TGTGCCAGCAGTTTGACAGAGAAGAGTGAAGCTTTCTTT. Its protein product is CASSLTEKSEAFF.

V and J are TRBV2 and TRBJ2-3, with D tentatively TRBD1 (6 bases). The germline gives CDR1 SNHLY, CDR2 FYNNEI. V lost 6 bases and J 6 bases, leaving 10 bases between the germline ends. The CDR3 contains 12 residues. CDR3 sequence: CASRGGSDTQYF. The DNA of the CDR3 is TGTGCCAGCAGAGGGGGAAGCGATACGCAGTATTTT.

The rearrangement joins TRBV7-9 to TRBJ1-2; D remains ambiguous. Germline CDR1 reads SEHNR; CDR2 reads FQNEAQ (reference sequence). The CDR3 covers 13 residues. Trimming left V 4 bases short and J 8 bases short, with 14 bases between. For the CDR3, the DNA is TGTGCCAGCAGCTCCGGGTCTCCGGAGGGCTACACCTTC. Amino acids: CASSSGSPEGYTF.

This clone has a single count. J is TRBJ1-1 and V is TRBV4-1; TRBD1 aligns across 7 bases. The trim removed 4 bases at V and 11 bases at J, leaving 10 bases unmatched. Germline V gives CDR1 MGHRA, CDR2 YSYEKL. CDR3 length: 13 residues. This CDR3 is CASSPQGVERAFF. In DNA form, the CDR3 reads TGCGCCAGCAGCCCGCAGGGGGTGGAGAGGGCTTTCTTT.

The rearrangement joins TRBV12-2 to TRBJ1-1. TRBV12-2 represents a pseudogene. The CDR3 spans 11 residues. DNA of the CDR3: TGTGCAAGTCGCCCAATCGGGGAAGCTTTCTTT. Translated: CASRPIGEAFF.

The gene calls are TRBV5-1 and TRBJ2-2; no definite D call. V was trimmed by 4 bases and J by 3 bases, leaving 10 bases between them. Germline CDR1 is SGHRS and CDR2 is YFSETQ. There are 14 residues in the CDR3. As DNA, the CDR3 is TGCGCCAGCAGCCTGTTTCCGGACACCGGGGAGCTGTTTTTT. This sequence encodes CASSLFPDTGELFF.

This chain connects TRBV4-1 to TRBJ1-1; 8 nucleotides agree with TRBD1. The CDR3 contains 13 residues. Germline values: CDR1 MGHRA, CDR2 YSYEKL. Trimming removed 3 bases from V and 10 bases from J; junction bases left unmatched: 7. This CDR3 reads CASSQTRGQGAFF. The CDR3 DNA is TGCGCCAGCAGCCAGACCAGGGGGCAAGGAGCTTTCTTT.